Presented here are 28 T cell receptor beta chains from one specimen sequenced in a study of molecular identifiers for immune sequencing clone quantification. TCRdb reprocessed the PCR reads with MiXCR, giving one entry per CDR3 protein. The repertoire holds around 470,000 distinct CDR3 sequences, with 25% as singletons. Sequencing used naive CD8+ T cells from blood, with Jurkat cell RNA spiked in. Subset of the sample: FACS-sorted CD8+CD4-CCR7+CD45RA+ naive T cells. Receptors originate from a human donor in good health. Some libraries in this study had Jurkat cell RNA spiked in.

This clonotype occurred many times. The J gene is TRBJ1-5, the V gene TRBV27; D is unresolved. The V and J ends lost 6 bases and 6 bases respectively, with 9 bases between them. CDR3 length: 12 residues. Germline values: CDR1 MNHEY, CDR2 SMNVEV (reference sequence). CDR3 loop: CASSFAGQPQHF. CDR3 nucleotide sequence: TGTGCCAGCAGCTTTGCTGGTCAGCCCCAGCATTTT.

This clonotype was detected ten times or more. The chain employs TRBV7-9 and TRBJ2-4; no clear D gene. The germline V gene has CDR1 SEHNR and CDR2 FQNEAQ (reference sequence). The CDR3 has 15 residues. Trimming pared 4 bases from V and 4 bases from J, leaving 14 bases between. The CDR3 protein is CASSSSLGVKNIQYF. The CDR3 nucleotides read TGTGCCAGCAGCTCATCTCTAGGAGTTAAAAACATTCAGTACTTC. The whole variable domain, remainder taken from reference TRBV7-9 and TRBJ2-4, is DTGVSQNPRHKITKRGQNVTFRCDPISEHNRLYWYRQTLGQGPEFLTYFQNEAQLEKSRLLSDRFSAERPKGSFSTLEIQRTEQGDSAMYLCASSSSLGVKNIQYFGAGTRLSVL.

The table lists this clonotype with a few counts. This rearrangement joins TRBV9 to TRBJ2-7; perhaps TRBD1 as D (5 bases). The CDR3 has 14 amino acids. Trimming cost V 4 bases and J 1 base, with 12 bases left between them. Germline V lookup: CDR1 SGDLS, CDR2 YYNGEE. The CDR3 DNA reads TGTGCCAGCAGCCCAACGACAGAATCCTACGAGCAGTACTTC. Its protein is CASSPTTESYEQYF.

This clonotype was detected a few times. The CDR3 DNA sequence: TGTGCCAGCAGCGTCGGGGGAGAGTTGGGGACCCAGTACTTC. Its protein product is CASSVGGELGTQYF. The rearrangement uses TRBV9 and TRBJ2-5, with TRBD2 as a possible D gene (6 bases). Germline assignment: CDR1 SGDLS and CDR2 YYNGEE. The V and J ends lost 2 bases and 7 bases respectively, with 15 bases between them. CDR3 length equals 14 residues.

This clonotype turned up a few times. The chain joins TRBV7-9 to TRBJ2-7, with 8 nucleotides matching TRBD1. V dropped 6 bases and J dropped 7; count of bases not matched to a gene: 8. The CDR3 is made up of 13 amino acids. CDR1 and CDR2 from the germline V gene are SEHNR and FQNEAQ (reference sequence). The chain's CDR3 is CASRWQGAYEQYF. In DNA, the CDR3 is TGTGCCAGCAGATGGCAGGGGGCGTATGAGCAGTACTTC.

This clonotype was recorded many times. The rearrangement uses TRBV24-1 and TRBJ2-3, with D unclear. The germline V gene has CDR1 KGHDR and CDR2 SFDVKD. The ends were cut back, 2 bases at V and 0 bases at J, with 8 bases in the middle. The CDR3 is made up of 15 amino acids. The CDR3 protein is CATSDWTESTDTQYF. CDR3 nucleotides: TGTGCCACCAGTGATTGGACGGAAAGCACAGATACGCAGTATTTT.

A single count supports this clonotype. The junction does not match germline at one end; this may be a read error. The V gene is TRBV5-1, the J gene TRBJ2-7, with D perhaps assigned TRBD1 or TRBD2 (5 bases each). Germline V gene sequence: CDR1 SGHRS, CDR2 YFSETQ. This CDR3 is built from 15 residues. The chain's CDR3 is CASSLRGREVDERYF. The CDR3 nucleotides are TGCGCCAGCAGCTTGCGGGGCAGGGAAGTCGACGAGCGGTACTTC.

At least ten counts were recorded for this clonotype. This chain connects TRBV28 to TRBJ2-5; D tentatively fits TRBD1 or TRBD2 (5 bases each). V was clipped by 3 bases and J by 0 bases, with 17 bases between them. The CDR3 runs 17 residues. Germline-derived CDR1 and CDR2 are MDHEN and SYDVKM. The CDR3: CASSLPGTQLYQETQYF. CDR3 DNA: TGTGCCAGCAGTTTGCCCGGGACGCAGCTTTACCAAGAGACCCAGTACTTC.

The CDR3 region has the DNA TGTGCCATCAGTGAGTTGGGAAGGGGATTGGACACTGAAGCTTTCTTT. This gives the protein CAISELGRGLDTEAFF. The rearrangement joins TRBV10-3 to TRBJ1-1; TRBD1 is a possible D gene (5 bases). Trimming removed 1 base at V and 3 bases at J, with 15 bases between. The CDR3 is made up of 16 amino acids. From germline, CDR1 is ENHRY and CDR2 SYGVKD.

Only a few counts were recorded for this clonotype. This sequence joins TRBV4-3 and TRBJ2-1; D unclear. The CDR3 runs 14 residues. Trimming shortened V by 0 bases and J by 6 bases, and 9 bases separated the two germline ends. Germline-derived CDR1 and CDR2 are LGHNA and YSLEER. CDR3 loop: CASSQDRSFNEQFF. The CDR3 bases are TGCGCCAGCAGCCAAGATAGGAGTTTCAATGAGCAGTTCTTC.

As regards this clonotype: A read error is possible here, since a much larger clone lies one base away. The chain uses TRBV5-6 and TRBJ1-1; 10 positions match TRBD1. The germline gives CDR1 SGHDT, CDR2 YYEEEE. J was trimmed by 10 bases and V by 2 bases; bases with no gene match: 8. There are 14 residues in the CDR3. CDR3 loop: CASSFGTGVLGAFF. The CDR3 coding sequence is TGTGCCAGCAGCTTCGGGACAGGGGTTCTTGGAGCTTTCTTT.

This clonotype was counted many times. The V gene is TRBV19, the J gene TRBJ2-3; D remains ambiguous. Germline values: CDR1 LNHDA, CDR2 SQIVND (reference sequence). With 2 bases removed from V and 6 bases from J, the gap between germline ends came to 6 bases. The CDR3 runs to 12 residues. CDR3 loop: CASSILGDTQYF. The CDR3 bases are TGTGCCAGTAGTATATTGGGTGATACGCAGTATTTT.

The J gene is TRBJ1-1, the V gene TRBV5-3; possibly TRBD1 for D (5 bases). TRBV5-3 is an ORF; its function is uncertain. CDR3 size: 16 residues. V was clipped by 3 bases and J by 4 bases, with 19 bases between them. The CDR3 sequence is CARSWGPGCLVTEAFF. For the CDR3, the DNA is TGTGCCAGAAGCTGGGGACCGGGGTGTCTGGTCACTGAAGCTTTCTTT.

The CDR3 is CASSFDGNMNTEAFF. The CDR3 region has the DNA TGCGCCAGCAGCTTTGACGGAAACATGAACACTGAAGCTTTCTTT. The chain links TRBV5-1 to TRBJ1-1; D remains ambiguous. V lost 2 bases to trimming and J lost 0 bases, with 11 bases between them. The CDR3 is 15 amino acids. Germline lookup yields CDR1 SGHRS and CDR2 YFSETQ.

This clonotype was seen many times. This chain connects TRBV7-2 to TRBJ2-3; 7 bases align to TRBD2. CDR3 length: 15 amino acids. The ends lost 5 bases at V and 0 bases at J; junction bases unmatched: 5. Looked up from germline, CDR1 is SGHTA and CDR2 is FQGNSA. The CDR3 region is CASSVLATSTDTQYF. The CDR3 DNA sequence: TGTGCCAGCAGCGTACTAGCGACTAGCACAGATACGCAGTATTTT.

This clonotype has only a few counts. J is TRBJ2-1 and V is TRBV20-1; TRBD2 matches 8 bases. With 3 bases clipped from V and 7 bases from J, the junction kept 8 bases outside the gene matches. The CDR3 consists of 14 residues. Germline loops: CDR1 DFQATT, CDR2 SNEGSKA (reference sequence). CDR3: CSARFGVAGNEQFF. The CDR3 region has the DNA TGCAGTGCTAGGTTTGGGGTAGCGGGGAATGAGCAGTTCTTC.

J is TRBJ2-7 and V is TRBV7-9; D may be TRBD2 (7 bases). This CDR3 comprises 16 residues. Per the germline V gene, CDR1 is SEHNR and CDR2 is FQNEAQ (reference sequence). The V end lost 5 bases, the J end lost 7 bases, and 24 bases lay between the germline ends. The CDR3: CASSPGGGTTRGEQYF. CDR3 DNA sequence: TGTGCCAGCAGCCCCGGGGGCGGGACTACTAGAGGGGAGCAGTACTTC.

To note about this clonotype: A much larger clone lies one base from this, so it may be a read error. The chain couples TRBV7-9 to TRBJ1-1; D remains unclear. The germline V and J ends were trimmed by 5 bases and 2 bases, with 9 bases remaining between them. Germline V gives CDR1 SEHNR, CDR2 FQNEAQ (reference sequence). CDR3 length: 13 amino acids. The CDR3 reads CASSLGYNTEAFF. CDR3 sequence (DNA): TGTGCCAGCAGCCTGGGTTACAACACTGAAGCTTTCTTT.

The table lists this clonotype with a few counts. The J gene is TRBJ1-6, the V gene TRBV28; possibly TRBD1 for D (5 bases). Trimming pared 6 bases from V and 7 bases from J, leaving 16 bases between. CDR1 MDHEN and CDR2 SYDVKM come from the germline V gene. The CDR3 extends over 15 amino acids. The CDR3 loop is CASSSPLKGNSPLHF. DNA for the CDR3: TGTGCCAGCAGCTCCCCATTAAAGGGGAATTCACCCCTCCACTTT.

To note about this clonotype: A much larger clone differs by one base, so this may be a read error. A read error is likely, as this CDR3 ends without the conserved phenylalanine or tryptophan. The V and J genes are TRBV29-1 and TRBJ2-3, with 10 bases matching TRBD2. V was clipped by 4 bases and J by 4 bases; unmatched bases: 2. CDR1 SQVTM and CDR2 ANQGSEA come from the germline V gene. CDR3 size: 13 residues. The CDR3 region is CSVAGTSADTQYV. CDR3 DNA: TGCAGCGTTGCCGGGACTAGCGCAGATACGCAGTATGTT.

For this clonotype: A much bigger clone sits one base away, suggesting this may be a read error. This chain uses TRBV2 with TRBJ2-7, with 9 bases fitting TRBD1. CDR3 length equals 14 residues. Germline V lookup: CDR1 SNHLY, CDR2 FYNNEI. CDR3 protein: CTSSVTGGTYEQYF. The CDR3 nucleotides are TGTACCAGCAGTGTCACAGGGGGCACCTACGAGCAGTACTTC.

The V call is TRBV5-1, the J call TRBJ2-7; no clear D. The CDR3 sequence is 15 residues long. V was cut by 2 bases and J by 0 bases, with 12 bases left in between. CDR1 and CDR2 from the germline V gene are SGHRS and YFSETQ. The DNA for the CDR3 is TGCGCCAGCAGCTTTGGACCGCCGGACTCCTACGAGCAGTACTTC. Amino acids: CASSFGPPDSYEQYF.

The rearrangement links TRBV6-2 or TRBV6-3 to TRBJ2-1; 11 nucleotides agree with TRBD2. V trimming: 2 bases; J trimming: 3 bases; junction bases outside the gene matches: 6. Germline assignment: CDR1 MNHEY and CDR2 SVGEGT. The CDR3 spans 17 residues. The CDR3 protein is CASSYPTSGNGYNEQFF. In DNA, the CDR3 is TGTGCCAGCAGTTACCCGACTAGCGGGAATGGCTACAATGAGCAGTTCTTC.

Of note for this clonotype: The CDR3 ends on some other residue instead of the conserved phenylalanine or tryptophan, so this is likely a read error. This chain uses TRBV9 with TRBJ2-2; 8 bases align to TRBD2. The V gene's germline CDR1 is SGDLS and CDR2 YYNGEE. J was trimmed by 2 bases and V by 6 bases; bases with no gene match: 6. The CDR3 is 15 amino acids. The chain's CDR3 is CASTSSGLNTGELFC. CDR3 in DNA: TGTGCCAGCACCTCTAGCGGGCTAAACACCGGGGAGCTGTTTTGT.

This clonotype was detected only a few times. The V and J genes are TRBV4-3 and TRBJ1-3; 7 bases agree with TRBD1. The CDR3 is 16 residues long. Germline V lookup: CDR1 LGHNA, CDR2 YSLEER. Unmatched junction bases numbered 4, after V lost 0 bases and J lost 2 bases. DNA for the CDR3: TGCGCCAGCAGCCAAGATTTCGGGACAGCTGGAAACACCATATATTTT. Translated, it gives CASSQDFGTAGNTIYF.

The chain combines TRBV7-2 with TRBJ2-1; D is ambiguous. The CDR3 consists of 12 residues. V lost 5 bases and J lost 6, with 8 bases in between. In germline, CDR1 is SGHTA, CDR2 FQGNSA. The CDR3 sequence: CASSAIGNEQFF. In DNA, the CDR3 is TGTGCCAGCAGCGCAATAGGCAATGAGCAGTTCTTC. Filled out from reference TRBV7-2 and TRBJ2-1, the complete variable domain reads GAGVSQSPSNKVTEKGKDVELRCDPISGHTALYWYRQSLGQGLEFLIYFQGNSAPDKSGLPSDRFSAERTGGSVSTLTIQRTQQEDSAVYLCASSAIGNEQFFGPGTRLTVL.

Worth noting for this clonotype: The junction departs from germline at one end; a sequencing error may be responsible. The J gene is TRBJ1-1, the V gene TRBV15, with D unclear. Germline V gene data show CDR1 as LNHNV and CDR2 as YYDKDF (reference sequence). The CDR3 extends over 14 amino acids. The CDR3 is CATSRDLPNTEASF. CDR3 nucleotide sequence: TGTGCCACCAGCAGAGATCTTCCGAACACTGAAGCTTCCTTT.

The CDR3 loop is CAISEEVREGTEQFF. DNA of the CDR3: TGTGCCATCAGTGAGGAGGTGCGGGAGGGCACTGAGCAGTTCTTC. V gene TRBV10-3 combines with J gene TRBJ2-1; TRBD2 aligns across 9 bases. CDR1 and CDR2 from the germline V gene are ENHRY and SYGVKD. V was pared by 2 bases and J by 9 bases, with 8 bases of the junction left unmatched. CDR3 length equals 15 residues.